This TCR beta chain comes out of a study of blood T cells in healthy people across ages. Overall study: Template switching picked up about one barcoded beta molecule for each two T cells.

Study-level findings and limits: PBMCs went unsorted, and a conclusive naive versus antigen-experienced comparison was therefore prevented. TCR beta diversity tracked closely with naive T cell percentage.

With regard to this clonotype: Antigen specificity is unknown.

The V gene's germline CDR1 is MNHNY and CDR2 SVGAGI (reference sequence). Germline trimming cut 1 base from V and 3 bases from J; bases unmatched to any gene: 6. This CDR3 has 16 amino acids. The use of a sample-barcoded 5' primer and a J-beta primer mix characterized a second PCR of about 7 to 12 cycles. The template-switch adaptor was a 5' adaptor with 12 random nucleotides. It tagged each cDNA molecule. MiXCR, run by TCRdb on the 5' RACE reads, gives a single entry per CDR3 protein. The profile shows under 2,000,000 distinct CDR3 sequences, around 48% of them singletons. The source of this sequence is a woman in her 40s in good health. The sample was blood. V and J are TRBV6-6 and TRBJ1-5, with 7 bases fitting TRBD1. DNA for the CDR3: TGTGCCAGCAGTTACTTCCAGGGGGGATACAATCAGCCCCAGCATTTT. Amino acid sequence: CASSYFQGGYNQPQHF.